This T cell receptor (beta chain) is drawn from a study of OX40 agonist ivuxolimab in advanced cancers. Points from the study as a whole: More expanded clones were seen, on average, in CD8+ T cells than in CD4+. At 0.1 to 3.0 mg/kg and by week 6, CD4+ and CD8+ T cells in the blood had expanded clonally. Some patients without response likewise showed low normalized clonal expansion.

This CDR3 region has 13 residues. V was pared by 5 bases and J by 4 bases, with 11 bases between. Germline CDR1 SGHNT, CDR2 YENEEA. Repertoires were generated with immunoSEQ multiplex PCR, while TCRdb's copy carries only in-frame clones and drops some. The sample lists under 80,000 clones, 90% occurring once. Notes on this clone: Its antigen is unknown.

This sample comprised CD4+ or CD8+ T cells sorted from blood, obtained in a trial of the OX40 agonist ivuxolimab. This receptor was obtained from an adult with an advanced solid tumor such as melanoma, head and neck, liver or kidney cancer. This chain links TRBV11-3 with TRBJ1-1; no definite D call. The CDR3 bases are TGTGCCAGCAGCAGTTCACCGGCCACTGAAGCTTTCTTT. The encoded protein is CASSSSPATEAFF.